Shown below are 28 T cell receptor beta chains from a single sample sequenced in a study of blood T cell repertoires in COVID-19. Repertoires were generated with immunoSEQ multiplex PCR, while TCRdb's copy carries only in-frame clones and drops some. Among around 37,000 clones listed, around 87% were seen once. The sequencing input was peripheral blood. The receptors here all came from a man aged 55 to 69 with acute or convalescent COVID-19.

The CDR3 sequence: CASSEYEGYTF. The DNA of the CDR3 is TGTGCCAGCAGTGAATATGAGGGCTACACCTTC. J is TRBJ1-2 and V is TRBV25-1; D is ambiguous. This CDR3 contains 11 residues. The germline gives CDR1 MGHDK, CDR2 SYGVNS. The V end was cut by 0 bases, the J end by 8 bases, with 4 bases between.

The chain has TRBV7-2 and TRBJ1-1; tentative D call: TRBD1 (6 bases). CDR3 length: 15 amino acids. V was shortened by 2 bases and J by 3 bases, with 13 bases between the two germline ends. Germline V gene sequence: CDR1 SGHTA, CDR2 FQGNSA. CDR3 sequence: CASSLNRAEYTEAFF. DNA of the CDR3: TGTGCCAGCAGCTTAAACAGGGCGGAGTACACTGAAGCTTTCTTT.

This rearrangement joins TRBV28 to TRBJ1-5; D is perhaps TRBD1 (5 bases). With 3 bases removed from V and 4 bases from J, the gap between germline ends came to 13 bases. From germline, CDR1 is MDHEN and CDR2 SYDVKM. CDR3 length equals 15 residues. CDR3 loop: CASSFFGGKNQPQHF. CDR3 nucleotides: TGTGCCAGCAGTTTCTTCGGGGGTAAAAATCAGCCCCAGCATTTT.

This chain uses TRBV18 with TRBJ2-5; D is possibly TRBD1 (6 bases). The germline V and J ends were trimmed by 3 bases and 4 bases, with 12 bases remaining between them. The CDR3 runs 14 residues. The germline CDR1 and CDR2 sequences are KGHSH and LQKENI. CDR3 region: CASSPTTGRETQYF. The CDR3 DNA sequence: TGTGCCAGCTCACCTACGACAGGTCGAGAGACCCAGTACTTC. Using reference TRBV18 and TRBJ2-5 for the parts outside the CDR3, the full variable domain is NAGVMQNPRHLVRRRGQEARLRCSPMKGHSHVYWYRQLPEEGLKFMVYLQKENIIDESGMPKERFSAEFPKEGPSILRIQQVVRGDSAAYFCASSPTTGRETQYFGPGTRLLVL.

This chain links TRBV19 with TRBJ2-6; the match to TRBD2 covers 12 bases. Trimming at V came to 8 bases and at J to 0 bases, leaving 8 bases not matched to a gene. In germline, CDR1 is LNHDA, CDR2 SQIVND (reference sequence). This CDR3 has 18 residues. CDR3 in DNA: TGTGCCAGTGCCCCGGGACTAGCGGGTAGCTCTGGGGCCAACGTCCTGACTTTC. This codes for CASAPGLAGSSGANVLTF.

This clone showed up just a few times. This sequence joins TRBV7-8 and TRBJ1-2; D uncertain. The germline V gene has CDR1 SGHVS and CDR2 FQNEAQ. The length of the CDR3 is 12 residues. With 5 bases removed from V and 12 bases from J, the gap between germline ends came to 16 bases. CDR3 sequence (DNA): TGTGCCAGCAGCCCCCAGGAGGGTTCGCACACCTTC. Its translation: CASSPQEGSHTF. The full variable domain, rest sourced from reference TRBV7-8 and TRBJ1-2, is GAGVSQSPRYKVAKRGQDVALRCDPISGHVSLFWYQQALGQGPEFLTYFQNEAQLDKSGLPSDRFFAERPEGSVSTLKIQRTQQEDSAVYLCASSPQEGSHTFGSGTRLTVV.

This clone was detected only a few times. The chain carries TRBV11-2 and TRBJ2-2; no firm D call. Germline-derived CDR1 and CDR2 are SGHAT and FQNNGV. The CDR3 runs to 13 residues. Trimming pared 5 bases from V and 5 bases from J, leaving 9 bases between. The CDR3 here is CASSGALTGELFF. The CDR3 DNA sequence: TGTGCCAGCAGCGGAGCCTTAACCGGGGAGCTGTTTTTT.

In this sample, this clone turned up once. This chain uses TRBV19 with TRBJ2-7; 10 nucleotides match TRBD2. This CDR3 has 16 amino acids. Germline CDR1 and CDR2: LNHDA and SQIVND (reference sequence). J lost 6 bases, V lost 2 bases, and 10 bases had no gene match. The CDR3 DNA is TGTGCCAGTAGTATAACCCTAGCGGGAGCCTCCCCCGAGCAGTACTTC. It is translated as CASSITLAGASPEQYF.

The chain is built from TRBV5-5 and TRBJ1-1; TRBD1 matches 7 bases. After removal of 3 bases from V and 4 bases from J, the junction contained 9 bases not matched to a gene. CDR1 and CDR2 from the germline V gene are SGHKS and YYEKEE (reference sequence). The CDR3 is made up of 15 amino acids. The chain's CDR3 is CASSSSRNRGTEAFF. The CDR3 DNA sequence: TGTGCCAGCAGCTCTAGCCGCAACAGGGGCACTGAAGCTTTCTTT.

This chain joins TRBV7-9 and TRBJ2-7; maybe TRBD2 (5 bases). The CDR3 contains 16 residues. The germline CDR1 and CDR2 sequences are SEHNR and FQNEAQ (reference sequence). Between the trimmed V and J ends, which lost 1 base and 1 base, there was a span of 14 bases. The CDR3 nucleotides are TGTGCCAGCAGCTTAGGAACGGGAAGGTCTTCCTACGAGCAGTACTTC. Translating gives CASSLGTGRSSYEQYF.

This clone appeared once. The genes are TRBV6-5 and TRBJ2-2; tentative D call: TRBD1 (6 bases). The V and J ends lost 11 bases and 7 bases respectively, with 14 bases between them. Germline CDR1 is MNHEY and CDR2 is SVGAGI. The CDR3 has 12 amino acids. CDR3 amino acids: CAGGTKGGELFF. CDR3 coding DNA: TGTGCCGGGGGCACCAAGGGCGGGGAGCTGTTTTTT.

J is TRBJ1-4 and V is TRBV3-1 (or the pseudogene TRBV3-2); no definite D call. This CDR3 has 15 amino acids. Germline CDR1 and CDR2: LGHDT and YNNKEL (reference sequence). V was shortened by 2 bases and J by 11 bases, with 18 bases between the two germline ends. The CDR3 here is CASSQFAPERRKLFF. CDR3 coding DNA: TGTGCCAGCAGCCAATTTGCCCCTGAGCGGCGGAAACTGTTTTTT.

The rearrangement joins TRBV9 to TRBJ1-4; 7 nucleotides align to TRBD1. Losses at the gene ends were 0 bases for V and 7 bases for J; bases not matched to a gene: 9. This CDR3 spans 16 amino acids. Germline V gene lookup returns CDR1 SGDLS and CDR2 YYNGEE. The CDR3 sequence is CASSVGPGQTFEKLFF. The CDR3 region has the DNA TGTGCCAGCAGCGTAGGCCCGGGACAGACTTTTGAAAAACTGTTTTTT.

In this sample, this clone turned up a few times. The chain couples TRBV19 to TRBJ1-2, with D possibly TRBD1 on 6 matching bases. Germline V CDR1 and CDR2: LNHDA, SQIVND (reference sequence). The germline V and J ends were trimmed by 7 bases and 13 bases, with 25 bases remaining between them. The CDR3 is made up of 14 amino acids. The CDR3 sequence is CASTHKGVARWVTF. CDR3 sequence (DNA): TGTGCCAGTACCCACAAGGGGGTCGCTAGGTGGGTCACCTTC.

The chain uses TRBV3-1 (or the pseudogene TRBV3-2) and TRBJ2-4; 9 bases map to TRBD1. Germline V lookup: CDR1 LGHDT, CDR2 YNNKEL (reference sequence). J gave up 6 bases and V 3 bases, and 6 bases lay outside the gene matches. The CDR3 is 15 residues long. The CDR3 reads CASSQGTGNRNIQYF. The CDR3 coding sequence is TGTGCCAGCAGCCAGGGGACAGGGAATCGAAACATTCAGTACTTC.

This chain uses TRBV3-1 (or the pseudogene TRBV3-2) with TRBJ2-3; 7 bases map to TRBD1. Germline assignment: CDR1 LGHDT and CDR2 YNNKEL (reference sequence). V lost 4 bases and J lost 4; bases outside the gene matches: 14. The CDR3 runs 17 residues. The CDR3 is CASSPVRTGEVADTQYF. As DNA, the CDR3 is TGTGCCAGCAGCCCCGTTCGGACAGGTGAGGTCGCAGATACGCAGTATTTT.

V usage is TRBV19 and J usage is TRBJ2-5; D gene ambiguous. The germline gives CDR1 LNHDA, CDR2 SQIVND (reference sequence). CDR3 length: 14 residues. Trimming took off 1 base at V and 1 base at J, with 7 bases between the two ends. The CDR3 DNA reads TGTGCCAGTAGTATAGGAGGCGTCCAAGAGACCCAGTACTTC. Amino acid sequence: CASSIGGVQETQYF.

The chain uses TRBV10-1 and TRBJ2-1; D may be TRBD1 (5 bases). Between the trimmed V and J ends, which lost 4 bases and 3 bases, there was a span of 7 bases. The CDR3 spans 13 residues. Germline V gene lookup returns CDR1 WNHNN and CDR2 SYGVQD (reference sequence). The CDR3 spells CASSGGGYNEQFF. The CDR3 DNA sequence: TGCGCCAGCAGTGGGGGCGGCTACAATGAGCAGTTCTTC.

This clone has just one count. CDR3 protein: CAISPFRDSSSTDTQYF. The CDR3 coding sequence is TGTGCCATCAGCCCTTTTCGGGACTCCTCTAGCACAGATACGCAGTATTTT. The chain carries TRBV10-3 and TRBJ2-3, with D perhaps matching TRBD2 (6 bases). V lost 6 bases and J lost 0, with 19 bases in between. CDR3 size: 17 residues. CDR1 is ENHRY, CDR2 SYGVKD, per germline.

The J gene is TRBJ1-1, the V gene TRBV5-1; 7 nucleotides line up with TRBD1. The CDR3 is 14 residues long. Germline V gives CDR1 SGHRS, CDR2 YFSETQ. Trimming cost V 2 bases and J 3 bases; bases outside gene matches: 4. The CDR3 region has the DNA TGCGCCAGCAGCTTTACAGGGGAAGACACTGAAGCTTTCTTT. Amino acid sequence: CASSFTGEDTEAFF.

V gene TRBV21-1 combines with J gene TRBJ2-3; the table's D call, TRBD1, has no DNA check behind it. TRBV21-1 is tagged as a pseudogene. The CDR3 contains 12 residues. The CDR3 DNA sequence: TGTGCCAGTCAGGGGTGTACAGATACGCAGTATTTT. It yields the protein CASQGCTDTQYF.

The chain joins TRBV9 to TRBJ2-2; possibly TRBD2 for D (6 bases). V was clipped by 4 bases and J by 3 bases, with 13 bases between them. CDR3 length: 15 amino acids. Germline V lookup: CDR1 SGDLS, CDR2 YYNGEE. Written as DNA, the CDR3 is TGTGCCAGCAGCCGACTAGTGCGAGACACCGGGGAGCTGTTTTTT. It is translated as CASSRLVRDTGELFF.

The V gene is TRBV4-1, the J gene TRBJ1-1; D unclear. Between the trimmed V and J ends, which lost 4 bases and 3 bases, there was a span of 15 bases. CDR3 length: 15 residues. CDR1 is MGHRA, CDR2 YSYEKL, per germline. CDR3 loop: CASSRSPREDTEAFF. In nucleotides, the CDR3 is TGCGCCAGCAGCCGCTCCCCCCGCGAGGACACTGAAGCTTTCTTT.

The V and J genes are TRBV11-3 and TRBJ2-2; 7 bases fit TRBD2. Germline V gene lookup returns CDR1 SGHNT and CDR2 YENEEA. Unmatched junction bases numbered 7, after V lost 1 base and J lost 5 bases. This CDR3 is built from 16 residues. CDR3 region: CASSLGFWGGTGELFF. As DNA, the CDR3 is TGTGCCAGCAGCTTAGGGTTTTGGGGAGGGACCGGGGAGCTGTTTTTT.

The genes are TRBV3-1 (or the pseudogene TRBV3-2) and TRBJ2-1; 8 bases map to TRBD2. The CDR3 consists of 14 residues. Germline loops: CDR1 LGHDT, CDR2 YNNKEL (reference sequence). Trimming removed 3 bases from V and 9 bases from J; junction bases left unmatched: 7. The CDR3 sequence is CASSHGTSGIEQFF. The DNA for the CDR3 is TGTGCCAGCAGCCATGGTACTAGCGGTATTGAGCAGTTCTTC.

V is TRBV6-1 and J is TRBJ1-1, with TRBD1 as a possible D gene (5 bases). This CDR3 comprises 15 residues. In germline, CDR1 is MNHNS, CDR2 SASEGT. The V end was cut by 3 bases, the J end by 2 bases, with 13 bases between. The CDR3 sequence is CASSDTTVGNTEAFF. The CDR3 region has the DNA TGTGCCAGCAGTGACACGACAGTCGGAAACACTGAAGCTTTCTTT.

V usage is TRBV10-1 and J usage is TRBJ1-1; no clear D. Germline loops: CDR1 WNHNN, CDR2 SYGVQD (reference sequence). The CDR3 spans 15 residues. Between the trimmed V and J ends, which lost 3 bases and 3 bases, there was a span of 14 bases. CDR3 region: CASSDTQYRDTEAFF. The CDR3 nucleotides are TGCGCCAGCAGTGACACCCAATATCGGGACACTGAAGCTTTCTTT.

V and J are TRBV2 and TRBJ1-1; a weak D match, TRBD1 (5 bases). The CDR3 covers 13 residues. V was cut by 7 bases and J by 5 bases, with 14 bases left in between. From germline, CDR1 is SNHLY and CDR2 FYNNEI. The CDR3 region is CASTKVGGTEAFF. The CDR3 DNA reads as TGTGCCAGCACCAAGGTGGGGGGGACTGAAGCTTTCTTT.